This TCR beta chain appears in the sequencing data of a study of T cells in Graves' hyperthyroidism and ophthalmopathy. This clonotype has a count of ten or more. The source material, RNA transcripts, was used to amplify TCR beta CDR3 regions. Researchers ran a first-round RT-PCR on the TCR CDR3 using the HTBI primer set. TCRdb analysed the multiplex PCR reads with MiXCR anew, one entry per CDR3 protein. This sample has nearly 600,000 distinct CDR3 sequences, with around 14% found just once. This CDR3 has 13 amino acids. Trimming removed 0 bases at V and 6 bases at J, with 8 bases between. Germline V gene sequence: CDR1 SGDLS, CDR2 YYNGEE. With duration under 3 months, ophthalmopathy was active: Clinical Activity Score at least 3, NOSPECS at least 4. Each diagnosis drew on symptoms, thyroxine, TRAb, thyroid ultrasound and orbital computed tomography findings. PBMCs were derived from under 13 ml fresh peripheral blood.

The clonotype was recovered from a woman under 30 with Graves' ophthalmopathy. The chain couples TRBV9 to TRBJ2-3; unclear D gene. The sequenced sample consisted of blood. The CDR3 DNA reads TGTGCCAGCAGCGTAGACCCGCCGGATACGCAGTATTTT. This codes for CASSVDPPDTQYF.